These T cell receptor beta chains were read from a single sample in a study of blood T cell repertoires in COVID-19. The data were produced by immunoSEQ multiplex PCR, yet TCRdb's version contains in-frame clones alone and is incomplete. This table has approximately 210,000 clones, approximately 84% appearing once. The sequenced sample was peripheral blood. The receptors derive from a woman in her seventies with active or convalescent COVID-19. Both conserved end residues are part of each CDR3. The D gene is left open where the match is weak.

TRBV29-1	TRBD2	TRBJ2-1	CSLVAGPSYNEQFF	TGCAGCCTAGTAGCGGGGCCTTCCTACAATGAGCAGTTCTTC
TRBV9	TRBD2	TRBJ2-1	CASSSRPGTSGRGEYNEQFF	TGTGCCAGCAGCTCCCGTCCCGGGACTAGCGGGAGAGGGGAATACAATGAGCAGTTCTTC
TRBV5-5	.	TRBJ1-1	CASSRIQGRHTEAFF	TGTGCCAGCAGTCGTATTCAGGGAAGGCACACTGAAGCTTTCTTT
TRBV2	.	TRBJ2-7	CASSEAARGRNEQYF	TGTGCCAGCAGTGAAGCCGCCCGGGGAAGGAACGAGCAGTACTTC
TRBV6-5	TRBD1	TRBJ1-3	CASLDRAAGNTIYF	TGTGCCAGCCTAGACAGGGCGGCTGGAAACACCATATATTTT
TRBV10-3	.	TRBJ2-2	CASREGTRNTGELFF	TGTGCCTCCCGAGAGGGGACACGGAACACCGGGGAGCTGTTTTTT
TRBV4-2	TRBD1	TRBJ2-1	CASSQPGGSYNEQFF	TGTGCCAGCAGTCAGCCAGGGGGCTCCTACAATGAGCAGTTCTTC
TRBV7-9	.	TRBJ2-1	CASSHTENEQFF	TGTGCCAGCAGCCATACAGAAAATGAGCAGTTCTTC
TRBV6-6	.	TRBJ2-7	CASSMGQGNYEQYF	TGTGCCAGCAGTATGGGGCAGGGGAATTACGAGCAGTACTTC
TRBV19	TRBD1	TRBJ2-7	CASSTGVSGSYEQYF	TGTGCCAGTAGCACAGGGGTTTCCGGCTCCTACGAGCAGTACTTC
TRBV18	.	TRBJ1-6	CASSPSVGGGRSPLHF	TGTGCCAGCTCACCCAGCGTAGGTGGAGGAAGGTCACCCCTCCACTTT